Listed below are T cell receptor beta chains from one sample, sequenced in a study of blood T cell repertoires in COVID-19. Libraries were prepared by immunoSEQ multiplex PCR; TCRdb keeps only in-frame clonotypes and omits some of them. The sample records some 290,000 clones, approximately 86% being singletons. Source material: peripheral blood. These receptor sequences come from a woman in her forties or fifties who had recovered from COVID-19. CDR3s include the opening cysteine and the closing phenylalanine or tryptophan.

V gene: TRBV3-1/TRBV3-2; J gene: TRBJ1-1; CDR3 protein: CASSPRRDRGSRAFF
V gene: TRBV28; J gene: TRBJ2-7; CDR3 protein: CASSFPGTGGDEQYF
V gene: TRBV6-5; J gene: TRBJ1-6; CDR3 protein: CASSRTGENSPLHF
V gene: TRBV5-1; J gene: TRBJ2-7; CDR3 protein: CASRGSGTEQYF
V gene: TRBV30; J gene: TRBJ2-7; CDR3 protein: CAWRRTGGAYEQYF
V gene: TRBV20-1; J gene: TRBJ2-1; CDR3 protein: CSASAGTSGPWNEQFF
V gene: TRBV4-3; J gene: TRBJ1-2; CDR3 protein: CASSPRRGRDSYGYTF
V gene: TRBV10-3; J gene: TRBJ2-2; CDR3 protein: CAISESRSGELFF
V gene: TRBV7-2; J gene: TRBJ2-4; CDR3 protein: CASSFYMVKNIQYF
V gene: TRBV25-1; J gene: TRBJ1-5; CDR3 protein: CATSRGNQPQHF
V gene: TRBV9; J gene: TRBJ1-1; CDR3 protein: CASSREGGSTEAFF
V gene: TRBV4-2; J gene: TRBJ1-5; CDR3 protein: CASSQDGTGTNQPQHF
V gene: TRBV7-6; J gene: TRBJ1-6; CDR3 protein: CASSLGQGARAPLHF
V gene: TRBV6-2/TRBV6-3; J gene: TRBJ1-5; CDR3 protein: CASSYAGTGVMGQPQHF
V gene: TRBV6-6; J gene: TRBJ2-1; CDR3 protein: CASRSPTLVNSKQFF
V gene: TRBV28; J gene: TRBJ1-2; CDR3 protein: CASSSPGTSLSSYGYTF
V gene: TRBV27; J gene: TRBJ1-5; CDR3 protein: CASSLGRWQPQHF
V gene: TRBV4-2; J gene: TRBJ2-5; CDR3 protein: CASSQDPLRTSGRYQETQYF
V gene: TRBV2; J gene: TRBJ2-7; CDR3 protein: CASSSGRPGEQYF
V gene: TRBV6-6; J gene: TRBJ1-2; CDR3 protein: CASSYSGQDYGYTF
V gene: TRBV9; J gene: TRBJ1-2; CDR3 protein: CASSAGGKAGYTF
V gene: TRBV7-2; J gene: TRBJ2-5; CDR3 protein: CASSRSRDRGRGTQYF
V gene: TRBV15; J gene: TRBJ2-2; CDR3 protein: CATRLSGRTGELFF
V gene: TRBV18; J gene: TRBJ1-2; CDR3 protein: CASSPDRTVYGYTF
V gene: TRBV7-7; J gene: TRBJ1-1; CDR3 protein: CASSLYRGGEAFF
V gene: TRBV7-2; J gene: TRBJ2-7; CDR3 protein: CASSLARGVGSYEQYF
V gene: TRBV11-2; J gene: TRBJ2-3; CDR3 protein: CASSIRLAASTDTQYF
V gene: TRBV6-4; J gene: TRBJ2-1; CDR3 protein: CASRGGVYNEQFF
V gene: TRBV15; J gene: TRBJ2-1; CDR3 protein: CATSMEGLAGEENEQFF
V gene: TRBV6-2/TRBV6-3; J gene: TRBJ1-2; CDR3 protein: CASSFRTGGASYGYTF
V gene: TRBV28; J gene: TRBJ2-1; CDR3 protein: CASSLAGGRYNEQFF
V gene: TRBV5-1; J gene: TRBJ1-2; CDR3 protein: CASSLQPGSGYTF
V gene: TRBV7-2; J gene: TRBJ1-5; CDR3 protein: CASSLWGDPRNQPQHF
V gene: TRBV7-9; J gene: TRBJ2-7; CDR3 protein: CASSFRDRGPYEQYF
V gene: TRBV10-2; J gene: TRBJ2-3; CDR3 protein: CASSDRREVGDTQYF
V gene: TRBV27; J gene: TRBJ1-2; CDR3 protein: CASSFLDSRGIGYTF
V gene: TRBV21-1; J gene: TRBJ1-2; CDR3 protein: CASSKGRQGIRGYTF
V gene: TRBV19; J gene: TRBJ2-1; CDR3 protein: CASSIGLAGGSSYNEQFF
V gene: TRBV29-1; J gene: TRBJ1-5; CDR3 protein: CSGSQGFDQPQHF
V gene: TRBV4-1; J gene: TRBJ1-3; CDR3 protein: CASSQAIQGALGNTIYF
V gene: TRBV5-6; J gene: TRBJ2-2; CDR3 protein: CASSWGRANTGELFF
V gene: TRBV28; J gene: TRBJ1-4; CDR3 protein: CASSWGDRSFNEKLFF
V gene: TRBV30; J gene: TRBJ1-1; CDR3 protein: CAWSRDGEAFF
V gene: TRBV29-1; J gene: TRBJ2-2; CDR3 protein: CSVGGSVTNTGELFF
V gene: TRBV3-1/TRBV3-2; J gene: TRBJ2-3; CDR3 protein: CASSQTRTDTQYF
V gene: TRBV30; J gene: TRBJ1-4; CDR3 protein: CAWAGQGREKLFF
V gene: TRBV7-2; J gene: TRBJ2-7; CDR3 protein: CASSLRQGDYEQYF
V gene: TRBV5-6; J gene: TRBJ2-2; CDR3 protein: CASSDAGHLNTGELFF
V gene: TRBV7-8; J gene: TRBJ1-1; CDR3 protein: CASSLNQGATEAFF
V gene: TRBV24-1; J gene: TRBJ2-7; CDR3 protein: CATSDGVREYF
V gene: TRBV7-3; J gene: TRBJ1-2; CDR3 protein: CASSFGIIYGYTF
V gene: TRBV3-1/TRBV3-2; J gene: TRBJ2-7; CDR3 protein: CASSPRGRPGQGGYEQYF
V gene: TRBV4-3; J gene: TRBJ2-1; CDR3 protein: CASSVTSATYNEQFF
V gene: TRBV6-2/TRBV6-3; J gene: TRBJ1-5; CDR3 protein: CASSLKFGQPQHF